This T cell receptor (beta chain) was sequenced for a study of cytomegalovirus exposure and HLA in healthy donors. Whole-study context: The early release's HLA-typed donors yielded tens of millions of unique TCRs. Points from the study as a whole: In a later analysis, TCR beta V- and J-gene trimming showed a link to a missense DCLRE1C variant. The sole available immune exposure information was CMV serostatus.

This donor had no CMV serostatus on record. A few counts support this clone. No antigen is known for it. PCR involved 60 Vbeta and 13 Jbeta primers. Data came from immunoSEQ multiplex PCR; TCRdb stores just in-frame clones and leaves some out. The sample lists 110,000 to 150,000 clones; 73% were seen once. CDR1 is SGHTA and CDR2 is FQGNSA in the germline V gene. The V gene end was trimmed by 2 bases and the J gene end by 7 bases; junction bases not matched to a gene: 8. CDR3 length: 14 amino acids. Material for sequencing was PBMCs. The clonotype was recovered from a human donor in good health. The genes are TRBV7-2 and TRBJ2-7; 7 bases fit TRBD2. CDR3 sequence (DNA): TGTGCCAGCAGCTTAAACGGGAGGTTCGAAGAGCAGTACTTC. Translating it yields CASSLNGRFEEQYF.